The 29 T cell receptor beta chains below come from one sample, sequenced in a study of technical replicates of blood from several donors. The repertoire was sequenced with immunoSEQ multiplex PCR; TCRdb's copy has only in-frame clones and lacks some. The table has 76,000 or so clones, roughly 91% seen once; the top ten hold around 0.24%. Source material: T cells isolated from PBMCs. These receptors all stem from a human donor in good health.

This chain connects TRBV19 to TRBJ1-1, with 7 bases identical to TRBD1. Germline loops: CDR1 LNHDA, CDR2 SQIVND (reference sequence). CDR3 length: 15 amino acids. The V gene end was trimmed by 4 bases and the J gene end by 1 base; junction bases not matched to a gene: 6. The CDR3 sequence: CASSTDRVSNTEAFF. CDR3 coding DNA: TGTGCCAGTAGTACCGACAGGGTCTCGAACACTGAAGCTTTCTTT.

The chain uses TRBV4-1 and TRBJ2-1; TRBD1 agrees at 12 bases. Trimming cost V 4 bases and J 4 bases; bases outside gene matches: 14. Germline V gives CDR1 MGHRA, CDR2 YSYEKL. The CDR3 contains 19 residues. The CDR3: CASSLGQGAWGGPYNEQFF. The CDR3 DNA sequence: TGCGCCAGCAGCCTGGGACAGGGGGCCTGGGGAGGGCCATACAATGAGCAGTTCTTC.

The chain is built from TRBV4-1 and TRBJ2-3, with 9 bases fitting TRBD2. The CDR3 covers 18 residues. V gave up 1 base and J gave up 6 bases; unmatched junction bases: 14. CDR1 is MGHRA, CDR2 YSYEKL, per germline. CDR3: CASSQGPQGGRASDTQYF. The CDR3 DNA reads TGCGCCAGCAGCCAAGGGCCGCAGGGCGGGAGGGCCTCCGATACGCAGTATTTT.

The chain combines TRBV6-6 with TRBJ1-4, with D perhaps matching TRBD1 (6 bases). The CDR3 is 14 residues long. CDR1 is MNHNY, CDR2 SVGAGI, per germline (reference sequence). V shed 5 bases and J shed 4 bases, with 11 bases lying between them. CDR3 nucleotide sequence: TGTGCCAGCAGTCCGGACAGATTTAATGAAAAACTGTTTTTT. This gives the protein CASSPDRFNEKLFF.

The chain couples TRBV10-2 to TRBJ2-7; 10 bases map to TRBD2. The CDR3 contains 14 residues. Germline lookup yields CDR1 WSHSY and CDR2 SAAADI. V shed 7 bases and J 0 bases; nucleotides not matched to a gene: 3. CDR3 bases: TGCGCCAGCACCCAGCGGGGGGGCTCCTACGAGCAGTACTTC. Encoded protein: CASTQRGGSYEQYF.

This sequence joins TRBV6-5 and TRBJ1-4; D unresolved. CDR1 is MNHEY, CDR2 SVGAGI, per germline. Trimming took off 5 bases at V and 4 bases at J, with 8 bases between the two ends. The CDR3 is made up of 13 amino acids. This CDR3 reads CASSDGFNEKLFF. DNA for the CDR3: TGTGCCAGCAGTGACGGGTTTAATGAAAAACTGTTTTTT.

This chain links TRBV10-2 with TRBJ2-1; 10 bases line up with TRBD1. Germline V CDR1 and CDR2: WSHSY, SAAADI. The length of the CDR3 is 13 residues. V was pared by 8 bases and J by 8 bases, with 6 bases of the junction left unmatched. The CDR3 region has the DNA TGCGCCAGCCGGGACAGGGGAACCGATGAGCAGTTCTTC. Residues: CASRDRGTDEQFF.

CDR3 sequence: CARSGSGISYEQYF. Written as DNA, the CDR3 is TGTGCCCGAAGTGGATCGGGGATCTCCTACGAGCAGTACTTC. This chain joins TRBV7-8 and TRBJ2-7, with D tentatively TRBD2 (5 bases). Trimming removed 11 bases from V and 0 bases from J, with 17 bases in between. The germline V gene encodes CDR1 SGHVS and CDR2 FQNEAQ. There are 14 residues in the CDR3.

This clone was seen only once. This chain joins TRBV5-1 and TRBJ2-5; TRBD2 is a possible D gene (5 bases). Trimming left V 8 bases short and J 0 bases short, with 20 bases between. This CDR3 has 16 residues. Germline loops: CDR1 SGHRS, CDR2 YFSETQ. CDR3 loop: CASGPGRVLDQETQYF. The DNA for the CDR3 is TGCGCCAGTGGTCCGGGAAGGGTGCTCGACCAAGAGACCCAGTACTTC.

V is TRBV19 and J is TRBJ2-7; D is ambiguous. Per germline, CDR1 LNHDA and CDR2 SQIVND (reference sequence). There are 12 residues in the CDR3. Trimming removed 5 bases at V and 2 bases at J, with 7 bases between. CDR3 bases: TGTGCCAGTAGTGAACAAGCCTACGAGCAGTACTTC. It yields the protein CASSEQAYEQYF.

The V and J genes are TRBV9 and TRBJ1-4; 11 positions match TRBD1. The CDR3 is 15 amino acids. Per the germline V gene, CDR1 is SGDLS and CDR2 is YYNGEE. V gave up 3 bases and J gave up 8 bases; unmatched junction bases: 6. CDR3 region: CASSANRDRGEKLFF. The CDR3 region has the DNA TGTGCCAGCAGCGCCAACCGGGACAGGGGGGAAAAACTGTTTTTT.

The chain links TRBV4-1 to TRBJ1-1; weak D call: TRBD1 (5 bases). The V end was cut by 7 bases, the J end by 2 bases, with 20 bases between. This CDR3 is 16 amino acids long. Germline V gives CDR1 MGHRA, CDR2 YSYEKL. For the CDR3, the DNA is TGCGCCAGCACCCCAAGGGGCAGGGAAGAAAACACTGAAGCTTTCTTT. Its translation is CASTPRGREENTEAFF.

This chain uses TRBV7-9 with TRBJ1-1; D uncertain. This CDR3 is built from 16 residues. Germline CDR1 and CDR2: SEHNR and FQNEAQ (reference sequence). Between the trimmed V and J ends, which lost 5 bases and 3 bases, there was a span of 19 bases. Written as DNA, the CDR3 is TGTGCCAGCAGCGAGTCTGCAAGGCTCGGGGACACTGAAGCTTTCTTT. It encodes CASSESARLGDTEAFF.

The CDR3 DNA reads as TGCGCCAGCAGCCAGGAAACCCAAGAACAGGGGGCAGATACGCAGTATTTT. Protein product: CASSQETQEQGADTQYF. The V gene is TRBV4-1, the J gene TRBJ2-3; 8 nucleotides agree with TRBD1. The J segment lost 4 bases and the V segment lost 3 bases, leaving 12 bases of the junction unmatched. CDR1 and CDR2 (germline): MGHRA, YSYEKL. This CDR3 region has 17 residues.

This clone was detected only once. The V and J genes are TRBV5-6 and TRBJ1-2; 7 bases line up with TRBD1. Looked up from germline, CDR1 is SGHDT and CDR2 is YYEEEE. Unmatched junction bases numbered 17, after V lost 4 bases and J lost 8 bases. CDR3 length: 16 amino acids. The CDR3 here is CASSPEGWDRQTGYTF. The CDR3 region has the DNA TGTGCCAGCAGCCCGGAGGGTTGGGACAGACAAACCGGCTACACCTTC. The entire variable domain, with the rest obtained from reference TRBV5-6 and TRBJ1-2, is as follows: DAGVTQSPTHLIKTRGQQVTLRCSPKSGHDTVSWYQQALGQGPQFIFQYYEEEERQRGNFPDRFSGHQFPNYSSELNVNALLLGDSALYLCASSPEGWDRQTGYTFGSGTRLTVV.

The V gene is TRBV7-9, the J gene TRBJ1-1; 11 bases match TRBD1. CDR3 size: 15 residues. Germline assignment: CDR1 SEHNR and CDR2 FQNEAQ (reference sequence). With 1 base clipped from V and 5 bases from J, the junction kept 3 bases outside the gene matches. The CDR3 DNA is TGTGCCAGCAGCTTAGGGGGACAGGGGGAAACTGAAGCTTTCTTT. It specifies CASSLGGQGETEAFF.

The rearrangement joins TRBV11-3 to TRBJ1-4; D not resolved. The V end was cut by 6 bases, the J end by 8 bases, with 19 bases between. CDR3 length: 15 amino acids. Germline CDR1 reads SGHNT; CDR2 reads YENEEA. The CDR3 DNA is TGTGCCAGCAGGTTGGGAGTAGGCAACGTGGAAAAACTGTTTTTT. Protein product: CASRLGVGNVEKLFF.

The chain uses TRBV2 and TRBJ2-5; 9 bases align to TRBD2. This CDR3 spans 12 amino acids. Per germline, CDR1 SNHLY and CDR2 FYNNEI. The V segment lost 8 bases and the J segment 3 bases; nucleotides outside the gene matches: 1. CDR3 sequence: CASRLAEETQYF. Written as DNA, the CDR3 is TGTGCCAGCCGACTAGCGGAAGAGACCCAGTACTTC. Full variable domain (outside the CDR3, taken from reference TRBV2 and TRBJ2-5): EPEVTQTPSHQVTQMGQEVILRCVPISNHLYFYWYRQILGQKVEFLVSFYNNEISEKSEIFDDQFSVERPDGSNFTLKIRSTKLEDSAMYFCASRLAEETQYFGPGTRLLVL.

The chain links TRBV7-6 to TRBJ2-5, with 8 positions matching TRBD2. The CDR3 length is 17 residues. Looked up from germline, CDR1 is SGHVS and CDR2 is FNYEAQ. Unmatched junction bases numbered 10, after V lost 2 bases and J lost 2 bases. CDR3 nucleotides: TGTGCCAGCAGCTTAAGAGTAGCGGGGTTTACTCAAGAGACCCAGTACTTC. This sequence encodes CASSLRVAGFTQETQYF.

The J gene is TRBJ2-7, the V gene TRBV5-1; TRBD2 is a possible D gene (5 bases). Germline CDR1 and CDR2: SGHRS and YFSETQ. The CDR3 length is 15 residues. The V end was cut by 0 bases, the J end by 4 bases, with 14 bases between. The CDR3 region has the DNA TGCGCCAGCAGCTTGGCCGTTCTCGGGGTATACGAGCAGTACTTC. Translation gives CASSLAVLGVYEQYF.

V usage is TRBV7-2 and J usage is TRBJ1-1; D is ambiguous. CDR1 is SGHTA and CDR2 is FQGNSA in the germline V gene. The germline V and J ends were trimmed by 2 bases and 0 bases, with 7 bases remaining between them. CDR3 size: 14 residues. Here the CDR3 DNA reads TGTGCCAGCAGCTTACCGGGAATGAACACTGAAGCTTTCTTT. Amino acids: CASSLPGMNTEAFF.

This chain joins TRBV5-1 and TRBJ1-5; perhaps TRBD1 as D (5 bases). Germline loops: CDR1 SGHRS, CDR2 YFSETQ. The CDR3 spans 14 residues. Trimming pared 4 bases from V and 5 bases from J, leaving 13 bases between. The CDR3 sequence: CASSPTGGDQPQHF. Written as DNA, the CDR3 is TGCGCCAGCAGCCCTACAGGAGGGGATCAGCCCCAGCATTTT.

CDR3 in amino acids: CSVVAGTKDGYTF. DNA for the CDR3: TGCAGCGTTGTAGCCGGGACAAAGGATGGCTACACCTTC. The chain combines TRBV29-1 with TRBJ1-2; a weak D match, TRBD1 (6 bases). From germline, CDR1 is SQVTM and CDR2 ANQGSEA. V gave up 4 bases and J gave up 6 bases, with 15 bases separating them. This CDR3 contains 13 residues.

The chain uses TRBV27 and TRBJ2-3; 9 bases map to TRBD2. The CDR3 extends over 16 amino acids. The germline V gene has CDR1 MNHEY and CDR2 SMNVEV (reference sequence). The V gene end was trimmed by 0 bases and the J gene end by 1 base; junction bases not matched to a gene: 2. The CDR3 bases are TGTGCCAGCAGTTTATCTTGGACTAGCGGCACAGATACGCAGTATTTT. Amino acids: CASSLSWTSGTDTQYF.

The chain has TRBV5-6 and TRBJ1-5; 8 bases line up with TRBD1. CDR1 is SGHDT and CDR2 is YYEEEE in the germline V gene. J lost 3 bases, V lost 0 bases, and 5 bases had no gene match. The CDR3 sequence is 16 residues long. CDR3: CASSLVAGGINQPQHF. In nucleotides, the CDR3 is TGTGCCAGCAGCTTGGTGGCAGGGGGCATCAATCAGCCCCAGCATTTT.

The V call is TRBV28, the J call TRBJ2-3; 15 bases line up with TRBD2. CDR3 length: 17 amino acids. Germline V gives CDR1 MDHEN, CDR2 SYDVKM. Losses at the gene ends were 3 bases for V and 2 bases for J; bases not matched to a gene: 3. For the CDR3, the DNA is TGTGCCAGCAGTTTTGGACTAGCGGGGGGGTACACAGATACGCAGTATTTT. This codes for CASSFGLAGGYTDTQYF.

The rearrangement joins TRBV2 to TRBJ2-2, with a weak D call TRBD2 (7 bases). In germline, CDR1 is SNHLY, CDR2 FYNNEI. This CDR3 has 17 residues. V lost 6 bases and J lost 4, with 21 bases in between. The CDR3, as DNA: TGTGCCAGCAGAGTCAGGAACGGGGGCGGGGGCACCGGGGAGCTGTTTTTT. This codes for CASRVRNGGGGTGELFF.

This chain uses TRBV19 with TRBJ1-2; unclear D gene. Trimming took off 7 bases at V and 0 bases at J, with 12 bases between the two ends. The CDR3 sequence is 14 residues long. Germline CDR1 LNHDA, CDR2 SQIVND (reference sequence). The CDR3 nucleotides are TGTGCCAGTACCATGCCCGGGTCTAACTATGGCTACACCTTC. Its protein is CASTMPGSNYGYTF.

DNA of the CDR3: TGTGCCAGCAGTTTCGGACTAGCGGGAGGGGCAGATACGCAGTATTTT. Protein: CASSFGLAGGADTQYF. The chain uses TRBV28 and TRBJ2-3, with 15 bases aligning to TRBD2. The germline V gene encodes CDR1 MDHEN and CDR2 SYDVKM. This CDR3 is 16 amino acids long. The junction had 2 bases not matched to a gene; V was cut back by 3 bases and J by 4 bases.